A selection of T cell receptor beta chains follows, all from one sample in a study of blood T cell repertoires in COVID-19. Sequencing was performed with immunoSEQ multiplex PCR; in TCRdb, only in-frame clones are kept and a portion is missing. Altogether 90,000 to 120,000 clones are present, about 88% being singletons, with the ten largest covering under 2.5%. The sequenced material came from peripheral blood. These receptors were collected from a human donor in a cohort sampled during active COVID-19. CDR3s include the opening cysteine and the closing phenylalanine or tryptophan. The order of the fields is J gene, D gene, V gene, clone size, CDR3 length, CDR3 protein, CDR3 DNA. A D gene is named only where the DNA matches it firmly. Only some rows state a clone size, as once, few, many or a class for expanded clones.

J: TRBJ2-7; D: -; V: TRBV21-1; size: -; length: 20; CDR3: CASSKKKGGAMGRSYYEQYF; DNA: TGTGCCAGCAGCAAAAAAAAAGGTGGGGCGATGGGGCGGAGCTACTACGAGCAGTACTTC
J: TRBJ2-1; D: TRBD2; V: TRBV29-1; size: -; length: 15; CDR3: CSVDRTSGTYNEQFF; DNA: TGCAGCGTAGACAGGACTAGCGGTACCTACAATGAGCAGTTCTTC
J: TRBJ2-1; D: -; V: TRBV27; size: -; length: 14; CDR3: CASSYAQKENEQFF; DNA: TGTGCCAGCAGTTACGCCCAAAAAGAGAATGAGCAGTTCTTC
J: TRBJ2-5; D: -; V: TRBV5-1; size: once; length: 15; CDR3: CASSQYGGLQETQYF; DNA: TGCGCCAGCAGCCAATACGGGGGGCTCCAGGAGACCCAGTACTTC
J: TRBJ2-1; D: -; V: TRBV24-1; size: -; length: 17; CDR3: CATSDVSAAGLYNEQFF; DNA: TGTGCCACCAGTGACGTTTCCGCAGCGGGCCTATACAATGAGCAGTTCTTC
J: TRBJ1-2; D: TRBD1; V: TRBV6-5; size: -; length: 14; CDR3: CASSYTGVAYGYTF; DNA: TGTGCCAGCAGTTACACAGGGGTAGCCTATGGCTACACCTTC
J: TRBJ1-1; D: -; V: TRBV4-1; size: -; length: 15; CDR3: CASSREGGRNTEAFF; DNA: TGCGCCAGCAGCCGGGAAGGGGGTCGAAACACTGAAGCTTTCTTT
J: TRBJ2-1; D: TRBD1; V: TRBV7-7; size: -; length: 16; CDR3: CASSLGPGQGSNEQFF; DNA: TGTGCCAGCAGCTTGGGGCCGGGACAGGGATCAAATGAGCAGTTCTTC
J: TRBJ1-6; D: -; V: TRBV5-8; size: -; length: 16; CDR3: CASSIPPGHHNSPLHF; DNA: TGTGCCAGCAGCATACCTCCGGGACACCATAATTCACCCCTCCACTTT
J: TRBJ2-7; D: TRBD2; V: TRBV30; size: once; length: 16; CDR3: CAWRSREVLTAYEQYF; DNA: TGTGCCTGGAGGTCGCGGGAGGTACTCACGGCCTACGAGCAGTACTTC
J: TRBJ1-4; D: -; V: TRBV28; size: -; length: 15; CDR3: CASSSVPTGYEKLFF; DNA: TGTGCCAGCAGTTCCGTCCCAACGGGATATGAAAAACTGTTTTTT
J: TRBJ2-3; D: TRBD1; V: TRBV7-9; size: -; length: 14; CDR3: CASSHGQGGDTQYF; DNA: TGTGCCAGCAGCCACGGACAGGGTGGAGATACGCAGTATTTT
J: TRBJ2-2; D: TRBD1; V: TRBV5-1; size: -; length: 13; CDR3: CASTQGATGELFF; DNA: TGCGCCAGCACACAGGGGGCAACCGGGGAGCTGTTTTTT
J: TRBJ1-1; D: -; V: TRBV3-1/TRBV3-2; size: -; length: 13; CDR3: CASSQSFDREAFF; DNA: TGTGCCAGCAGCCAAAGCTTCGACAGGGAAGCTTTCTTT
J: TRBJ2-1; D: TRBD1; V: TRBV5-1; size: -; length: 15; CDR3: CASSLGTGGNNEQFF; DNA: TGCGCCAGCAGCTTGGGGACAGGGGGCAACAATGAGCAGTTCTTC
J: TRBJ2-1; D: -; V: TRBV28; size: -; length: 15; CDR3: CARLESSAGHNEQFF; DNA: TGTGCCAGGCTGGAGTCTAGCGCCGGCCACAATGAGCAGTTCTTC
J: TRBJ2-1; D: TRBD1; V: TRBV19; size: -; length: 15; CDR3: CASSKGQGLNNEQFF; DNA: TGTGCCAGTAGTAAGGGACAGGGGTTGAACAATGAGCAGTTCTTC
J: TRBJ2-3; D: TRBD1; V: TRBV5-1; size: -; length: 13; CDR3: CASSQGAGDTQYF; DNA: TGCGCCAGCAGTCAGGGGGCGGGAGATACGCAGTATTTT
J: TRBJ2-7; D: TRBD2; V: TRBV19; size: -; length: 14; CDR3: CASGQTSLSLEQYF; DNA: TGTGCCAGTGGCCAGACTAGCCTTTCCCTCGAGCAGTACTTC
J: TRBJ2-3; D: -; V: TRBV9; size: -; length: 14; CDR3: CASSVGQRPDTQYF; DNA: TGTGCCAGCAGCGTAGGACAGCGCCCAGATACGCAGTATTTT
J: TRBJ2-1; D: TRBD2; V: TRBV5-1; size: once; length: 15; CDR3: CASSLTSGSYNEQFF; DNA: TGCGCCAGCAGCTTAACTAGCGGGAGTTACAATGAGCAGTTCTTC
J: TRBJ1-4; D: -; V: TRBV6-4; size: few; length: 18; CDR3: CASSDSSWGGATNEKLFF; DNA: TGTGCCAGCAGTGACTCGAGCTGGGGGGGGGCAACTAATGAAAAACTGTTTTTT
J: TRBJ1-1; D: TRBD1; V: TRBV9; size: few; length: 15; CDR3: CASSVGTGVGTEAFF; DNA: TGTGCCAGCAGCGTTGGCACAGGGGTTGGCACTGAAGCTTTCTTT
J: TRBJ1-1; D: -; V: TRBV5-1; size: -; length: 14; CDR3: CASSLLSGDTEAFF; DNA: TGCGCCAGCAGCTTGTTGTCAGGGGACACTGAAGCTTTCTTT
J: TRBJ2-2; D: -; V: TRBV9; size: -; length: 13; CDR3: CASSFSSTGELFF; DNA: TGTGCCAGCAGCTTCAGTTCCACCGGGGAGCTGTTTTTT
J: TRBJ2-5; D: -; V: TRBV3-1/TRBV3-2; size: -; length: 14; CDR3: CASTILRKQETQYF; DNA: TGTGCCAGCACAATTCTGAGGAAACAAGAGACCCAGTACTTC
J: TRBJ1-4; D: TRBD1; V: TRBV29-1; size: -; length: 13; CDR3: CSVDGGTGEKLFF; DNA: TGCAGCGTTGACGGGGGGACAGGAGAAAAACTGTTTTTT
J: TRBJ1-2; D: TRBD1; V: TRBV28; size: few; length: 14; CDR3: CASTSDRELDGYTF; DNA: TGTGCCAGCACCTCGGACAGGGAATTGGACGGCTACACCTTC
J: TRBJ2-1; D: TRBD2; V: TRBV7-3; size: -; length: 17; CDR3: CASSFRLAGEGGNEQFF; DNA: TGTGCCAGCAGCTTTAGACTAGCGGGAGAGGGAGGGAATGAGCAGTTCTTC
J: TRBJ2-1; D: -; V: TRBV28; size: -; length: 15; CDR3: CASKNGAISYNEQFF; DNA: TGTGCCAGCAAAAATGGTGCTATCTCCTACAATGAGCAGTTCTTC
J: TRBJ2-2; D: TRBD1; V: TRBV19; size: -; length: 15; CDR3: CASSDRAANTGELFF; DNA: TGTGCCAGTAGTGACAGGGCCGCGAACACCGGGGAGCTGTTTTTT
J: TRBJ2-2; D: TRBD2; V: TRBV2; size: -; length: 14; CDR3: CASHELARTGELFF; DNA: TGTGCCAGCCACGAACTAGCGAGGACCGGGGAGCTGTTTTTT
J: TRBJ2-1; D: TRBD2; V: TRBV19; size: -; length: 16; CDR3: CASSILAAGGTNEQFF; DNA: TGTGCCAGTAGTATTTTGGCAGCGGGAGGTACAAATGAGCAGTTCTTC
J: TRBJ2-1; D: TRBD1; V: TRBV2; size: -; length: 14; CDR3: CARETGGADNEQFF; DNA: TGTGCCAGAGAAACAGGGGGCGCGGACAATGAGCAGTTCTTC
J: TRBJ2-7; D: TRBD2; V: TRBV28; size: -; length: 12; CDR3: CASSYGGNEQYF; DNA: TGTGCCAGCAGTTACGGGGGGAACGAGCAGTACTTC
J: TRBJ1-6; D: TRBD1; V: TRBV6-5; size: -; length: 14; CDR3: CASNPGQGGSPLHF; DNA: TGTGCCAGCAATCCGGGACAGGGGGGTTCACCCCTCCACTTT
J: TRBJ2-1; D: TRBD1; V: TRBV9; size: -; length: 16; CDR3: CASSVVPDRGRNEQFF; DNA: TGTGCCAGCAGCGTAGTTCCGGACAGGGGGCGCAATGAGCAGTTCTTC
J: TRBJ2-1; D: TRBD2; V: TRBV30; size: -; length: 13; CDR3: CAWSGLAGREQFF; DNA: TGTGCCTGGAGCGGACTAGCGGGGCGGGAGCAGTTCTTC
J: TRBJ2-2; D: -; V: TRBV4-2; size: few; length: 16; CDR3: CASSQELGSLTGELFF; DNA: TGTGCCAGCAGCCAAGAACTGGGTAGCCTAACCGGGGAGCTGTTTTTT
J: TRBJ2-1; D: -; V: TRBV25-1; size: -; length: 11; CDR3: CASRLRAEQFF; DNA: TGTGCCAGCAGACTGCGGGCCGAGCAGTTCTTC
J: TRBJ2-3; D: TRBD2; V: TRBV5-1; size: -; length: 14; CDR3: CASSLAGGADTQYF; DNA: TGCGCCAGCAGCTTGGCGGGAGGGGCAGATACGCAGTATTTT
J: TRBJ1-2; D: -; V: TRBV5-4; size: -; length: 12; CDR3: CASSFPGRGYTF; DNA: TGTGCCAGCAGCTTTCCGGGTCGTGGCTACACCTTC
J: TRBJ2-3; D: TRBD2; V: TRBV5-1; size: -; length: 16; CDR3: CASRTSGTPGQDTQYF; DNA: TGCGCCAGCAGAACTAGCGGGACACCTGGGCAAGATACGCAGTATTTT
J: TRBJ1-2; D: TRBD1; V: TRBV24-1; size: -; length: 13; CDR3: CASGGAGSPGYTF; DNA: TGTGCCTCAGGGGGCGCCGGGTCCCCTGGCTACACCTTC
J: TRBJ1-1; D: -; V: TRBV30; size: -; length: 14; CDR3: CAWSRSFMNTEAFF; DNA: TGTGCCTGGAGTCGGAGTTTCATGAACACTGAAGCTTTCTTT
J: TRBJ2-5; D: TRBD2; V: TRBV4-3; size: -; length: 16; CDR3: CASSQEGLAGTETQYF; DNA: TGCGCCAGCAGCCAAGAAGGGCTAGCGGGGACGGAGACCCAGTACTTC
J: TRBJ2-3; D: -; V: TRBV24-1; size: -; length: 17; CDR3: CATSDRLGLSSTDTQYF; DNA: TGTGCCACCAGTGACCGATTGGGGCTGTCTAGCACAGATACGCAGTATTTT
J: TRBJ2-7; D: TRBD1; V: TRBV11-1; size: -; length: 14; CDR3: CASSISRGSYEQYF; DNA: TGTGCCAGCAGCATCTCCAGGGGGTCCTACGAGCAGTACTTC
J: TRBJ1-1; D: TRBD1; V: TRBV20-1; size: -; length: 15; CDR3: CSASPPGGVNTEAFF; DNA: TGCAGTGCTAGTCCCCCAGGGGGCGTGAACACTGAAGCTTTCTTT
J: TRBJ2-2; D: -; V: TRBV7-3; size: -; length: 17; CDR3: CASSPNLGTTNTGELFF; DNA: TGTGCCAGCAGCCCGAACCTTGGGACAACGAACACCGGGGAGCTGTTTTTT
J: TRBJ2-7; D: TRBD2; V: TRBV28; size: -; length: 14; CDR3: CASGLEASTYEQYF; DNA: TGTGCCAGCGGACTAGAAGCGTCGACCTACGAGCAGTACTTC
J: TRBJ2-2; D: TRBD2; V: TRBV6-2/TRBV6-3; size: -; length: 15; CDR3: CASSYAGGRGGELFF; DNA: TGTGCCAGCAGTTACGCGGGGGGGAGAGGCGGGGAGCTGTTTTTT
J: TRBJ1-1; D: TRBD1; V: TRBV5-1; size: -; length: 15; CDR3: CASSLAGQGDTEAFF; DNA: TGCGCCAGCAGCTTGGCAGGACAGGGGGACACTGAAGCTTTCTTT
J: TRBJ2-3; D: -; V: TRBV19; size: -; length: 15; CDR3: CASSKRGITTDTQYF; DNA: TGTGCCAGTAGTAAACGGGGTATCACCACAGATACGCAGTATTTT
J: TRBJ2-3; D: -; V: TRBV4-2; size: -; length: 14; CDR3: CASSQVSSEDTQYF; DNA: TGTGCCAGCAGCCAAGTCTCTAGCGAAGATACGCAGTATTTT
J: TRBJ2-3; D: -; V: TRBV5-6; size: -; length: 16; CDR3: CASSHGQGGRTDTQYF; DNA: TGTGCCAGCAGCCATGGACAGGGAGGGAGAACAGATACGCAGTATTTT
J: TRBJ1-6; D: -; V: TRBV3-1/TRBV3-2; size: -; length: 14; CDR3: CASSQGLYNSPLHF; DNA: TGTGCCAGCAGCCAGGGGCTCTATAATTCACCCCTCCACTTT
J: TRBJ2-6; D: -; V: TRBV9; size: -; length: 15; CDR3: CASSESGSVANVLTF; DNA: TGTGCCAGCAGCGAAAGCGGTTCCGTTGCCAACGTCCTGACTTTC
J: TRBJ2-1; D: TRBD2; V: TRBV11-2; size: medium-sized; length: 16; CDR3: CASSYRGLAGGNEQFF; DNA: TGTGCCAGCAGCTATAGGGGACTAGCGGGTGGTAATGAGCAGTTCTTC
J: TRBJ1-5; D: -; V: TRBV12-5; size: -; length: 15; CDR3: CASLSGTSSNQPQHF; DNA: TGTGCTAGTCTCTCCGGGACATCTAGCAATCAGCCCCAGCATTTT